This T cell receptor (beta chain) was identified in a study of T cells after yellow fever vaccination. Overall study context: Fractions low in cell number were prepared with SMART-Seq v4 Ultra Low Input. Findings and caveats of the study: Researchers report a weaker secondary response that nonetheless peaked faster, day 5 versus 15. Clones that expanded after primary vaccination mostly reappeared after the booster (around 96% CD4, about 89% CD8).

The 5'RACE template-switching step produced TCR cDNA and added a universal primer site and UMIs. TCRdb re-analysed the 5' RACE reads in MiXCR, keeping a single row per CDR3 protein. This table has hundreds of thousands of distinct CDR3 sequences, 7.5% to 9% appearing once. This clonotype was seen a few times. Antigen specificity is unknown. This sequence was found in a man aged 18 to 30 who received the YFV17D yellow fever vaccine. Here the sequenced sample was PBMCs, taken on the day of the first yellow fever vaccination.

The CDR3, as DNA: TGTGCCAGCTCATCCCAGGATTATGGCTACACCTTC. Protein sequence: CASSSQDYGYTF. This chain uses TRBV18 with TRBJ1-2; no clear D. The V end was cut by 5 bases, the J end by 5 bases, with 9 bases between. The CDR3 contains 12 residues. Germline CDR1 KGHSH, CDR2 LQKENI.